This T cell receptor beta chain was found in a study of T-cell memory formation after mild COVID-19. TCRdb fed the 5' RACE reads into MiXCR, producing one record per CDR3 protein. The top ten hold about 1.9% of the sample, which has about 140,000 distinct CDR3 sequences, approximately 5.7% seen once. This clonotype has a count of ten or more. Sequences were obtained from PBMCs or a T cell subset sorted from them (not recorded which). This sequence originates from an adult woman who had mild COVID-19 (a few samples of this study predate the infection). Cell type and time point are not known.

For the CDR3, the DNA is TGCGCCAGCAGCCCGACCTGGACAGGGGGCCCCCGACCCCGCACAGATACGCAGTATTTT. The encoded protein is CASSPTWTGGPRPRTDTQYF. The chain is built from TRBV5-1 and TRBJ2-3; 11 bases are a match to TRBD1. This CDR3 spans 20 amino acids. Germline V gives CDR1 SGHRS, CDR2 YFSETQ. The trim removed 4 bases at V and 1 base at J, leaving 17 bases unmatched.